Shown below are 5 T cell receptor beta chains from a single sample sequenced in a study of early T cells in non-severe SARS-CoV-2 infection. TCRdb re-called the 5' RACE reads through MiXCR, storing one row per CDR3 protein. The data show under 50,000 distinct CDR3 sequences, about 23% seen once. The material was whole blood, obtained at baseline. These receptors all stem from an adult who was a healthcare worker with PCR-confirmed SARS-CoV-2 infection or an uninfected control (not recorded which).

V and J are TRBV7-9 and TRBJ2-3; possible D gene TRBD1, 6 bases. Deletions cut 5 bases from V and 3 bases from J, with 9 bases between. Germline lookup yields CDR1 SEHNR and CDR2 FQNEAQ (reference sequence). The CDR3 loop spans 13 amino acids. The CDR3 protein is CASSVGTTDTQYF. The CDR3 DNA is TGTGCCAGCAGCGTTGGGACAACAGATACGCAGTATTTT.

This rearrangement joins TRBV11-3 to TRBJ1-1, with D unresolved. Germline assignment: CDR1 SGHNT and CDR2 YENEEA. This CDR3 is 13 amino acids long. V was trimmed by 5 bases and J by 4 bases, leaving 11 bases between them. As DNA, the CDR3 is TGTGCCAGCAGCCCCAGTTTAGGCACTGAAGCTTTCTTT. It is translated as CASSPSLGTEAFF.

V gene TRBV7-2 combines with J gene TRBJ2-7; a possible D gene is TRBD2 (7 bases). This CDR3 is 13 amino acids long. CDR1 is SGHTA and CDR2 is FQGNSA in the germline V gene. Trimming pared 5 bases from V and 6 bases from J, leaving 14 bases between. CDR3 DNA: TGTGCCAGCAGCACCCTAGGGGGGGGCGAGCAGTACTTC. Translation: CASSTLGGGEQYF. The complete variable domain, with remaining parts taken from reference TRBV7-2 and TRBJ2-7, reads GAGVSQSPSNKVTEKGKDVELRCDPISGHTALYWYRQSLGQGLEFLIYFQGNSAPDKSGLPSDRFSAERTGGSVSTLTIQRTQQEDSAVYLCASSTLGGGEQYFGPGTRLTVT.

This clonotype came up a few times. This chain uses TRBV12-3 or TRBV12-4 with TRBJ2-3; weak D call: TRBD2 (6 bases). Trimming shortened V by 5 bases and J by 6 bases, and 9 bases separated the two germline ends. This CDR3 has 12 amino acids. CDR3: CASSRLVDTQYF. The CDR3 DNA follows: TGTGCCAGCAGTCGACTAGTGGATACGCAGTATTTT.

This chain uses TRBV29-1 with TRBJ1-2, with D unresolved. This CDR3 is built from 11 residues. V dropped 4 bases and J dropped 3 bases, with 6 bases sitting between them. The germline CDR1 and CDR2 sequences are SQVTM and ANQGSEA. The CDR3: CSVGADYGYTF. The DNA of the CDR3 is TGCAGCGTTGGGGCGGACTATGGCTACACCTTC. Supplemented by reference TRBV29-1 and TRBJ1-2, the full variable domain reads SAVISQKPSRDICQRGTSLTIQCQVDSQVTMMFWYRQQPGQSLTLIATANQGSEATYESGFVIDKFPISRPNLTFSTLTVSNMSPEDSSIYLCSVGADYGYTFGSGTRLTVV.